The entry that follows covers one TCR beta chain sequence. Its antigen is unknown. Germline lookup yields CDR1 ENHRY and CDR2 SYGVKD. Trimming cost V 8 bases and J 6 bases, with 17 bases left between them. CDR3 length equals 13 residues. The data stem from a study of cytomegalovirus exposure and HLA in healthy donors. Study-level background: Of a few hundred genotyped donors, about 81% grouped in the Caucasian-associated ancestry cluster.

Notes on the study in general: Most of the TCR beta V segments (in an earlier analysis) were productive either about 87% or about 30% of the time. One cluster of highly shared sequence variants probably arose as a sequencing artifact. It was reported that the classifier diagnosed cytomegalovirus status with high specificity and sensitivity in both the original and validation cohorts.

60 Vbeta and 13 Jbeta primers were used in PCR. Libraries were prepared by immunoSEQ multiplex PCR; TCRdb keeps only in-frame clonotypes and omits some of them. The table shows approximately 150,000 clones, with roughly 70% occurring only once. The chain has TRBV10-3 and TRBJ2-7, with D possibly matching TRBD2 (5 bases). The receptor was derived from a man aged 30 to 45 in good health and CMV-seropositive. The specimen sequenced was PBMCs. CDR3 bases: TGTGCCATCGCTTTTGTAGTGAGCGGCGAGCAGTACTTC. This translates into CAIAFVVSGEQYF.